Each of the 18 T cell receptor beta chains below was sequenced from the same sample in a study of T cells in Graves' hyperthyroidism and ophthalmopathy (dated 2019 in TCRdb). The receptor library was made with multiplex PCR. TCRdb records Illumina HiSeq 2000 as the sequencer. Amplification of TCR beta CDR3 regions was carried out from RNA transcripts. For the first round of RT-PCR on the TCR CDR3, the HTBI primer set was used together with the Qiagen OneStep RT-PCR kit. TCRdb trimmed public reads at Q25 via fastp, called clones via MiXCR and kept in-frame beta chains. Identical CDR3 proteins give one entry, which carries the most common genes and DNA. This sample comprises some 92,000 distinct CDR3 sequences, roughly 37% of them detected only once. Roughly 10% of the sample belongs to the ten largest clones. The specimen sequenced was peripheral blood or thyroid tissue (not recorded which). The receptor set was obtained from a woman younger than 45 with Graves' hyperthyroidism.

The V gene is TRBV7-2, the J gene TRBJ2-7; TRBD2 matches at 8 bases. Germline CDR1 reads SGHTA; CDR2 reads FQGNSA. The CDR3 contains 16 residues. V dropped 5 bases and J dropped 6; count of bases not matched to a gene: 15. For the CDR3, the DNA is TGTGCCAGCAGCCCGGGCTTCACCTTAGCGGGACGCGAGCAGTACTTC. The encoded protein is CASSPGFTLAGREQYF. The variable domain in full, completed from reference TRBV7-2 and TRBJ2-7, reads GAGVSQSPSNKVTEKGKDVELRCDPISGHTALYWYRQSLGQGLEFLIYFQGNSAPDKSGLPSDRFSAERTGGSVSTLTIQRTQQEDSAVYLCASSPGFTLAGREQYFGPGTRLTVT.

The chain recombines TRBV5-1 with TRBJ2-1; 9 nucleotides match TRBD2. The CDR3 is 12 amino acids. The trim removed 0 bases at V and 14 bases at J, leaving 3 bases unmatched. Germline V CDR1 and CDR2: SGHRS, YFSETQ. DNA for the CDR3: TGCGCCAGCAGCTTGGGGGCTAGCGGGAAGTTCTTC. This encodes CASSLGASGKFF.

This clonotype was seen repeatedly, ten times or more. This chain joins TRBV5-1 and TRBJ2-7, with a weak D call TRBD2 (5 bases). Germline assignment: CDR1 SGHRS and CDR2 YFSETQ. V was trimmed by 5 bases and J by 2 bases, leaving 11 bases between them. The CDR3 totals 13 residues. The CDR3 is CASSGGPTYEQYF. CDR3 sequence (DNA): TGCGCCAGCAGTGGCGGGCCGACCTACGAGCAGTACTTC.

This chain links TRBV6-6 with TRBJ1-2; the D gene is possibly TRBD1 (6 bases). The CDR3 consists of 13 residues. V gave up 6 bases and J gave up 4 bases, with 12 bases separating them. Germline V gives CDR1 MNHNY, CDR2 SVGAGI (reference sequence). The CDR3 spells CASSFQGSYGYTF. CDR3 nucleotides: TGTGCCAGCAGCTTTCAGGGGAGCTATGGCTACACCTTC.

This clonotype was recorded at least ten times. This chain joins TRBV6-5 and TRBJ2-5, with D tentatively TRBD2 (7 bases). V shed 5 bases and J shed 7 bases, with 17 bases lying between them. This CDR3 is 14 amino acids long. From germline, CDR1 is MNHEY and CDR2 SVGAGI. The CDR3 DNA is TGTGCCAGCAGTCCCCTTCGAGGGGGGGGGACCCAGTACTTC. It specifies CASSPLRGGGTQYF.

This clonotype was found a few times. V and J are TRBV2 and TRBJ2-3; tentatively, D is TRBD2 (5 bases). CDR1 is SNHLY and CDR2 is FYNNEI in the germline V gene. V was clipped by 3 bases and J by 2 bases, with 12 bases between them. CDR3 length equals 15 residues. This CDR3 is CASSDGREPTDTQYF. The CDR3 coding sequence is TGTGCCAGCAGTGATGGTCGGGAACCCACAGATACGCAGTATTTT.

By its share, this clonotype is medium-sized. This CDR3 reads CATSRQGFNYGYTF. The CDR3 DNA reads as TGTGCCACCAGCAGGCAGGGGTTTAACTATGGCTACACCTTC. This chain joins TRBV15 and TRBJ1-2, with a tentative D call TRBD1 (6 bases). Germline CDR1 LNHNV, CDR2 YYDKDF (reference sequence). The V end was cut by 3 bases, the J end by 1 base, with 9 bases between. The CDR3 extends over 14 amino acids.

This clonotype was counted a few times. The chain joins TRBV7-2 to TRBJ1-5; 10 bases fit TRBD1. The germline gives CDR1 SGHTA, CDR2 FQGNSA. Trimming at V came to 6 bases and at J to 0 bases, leaving 20 bases not matched to a gene. The length of the CDR3 is 21 residues. DNA for the CDR3: TGTGCCAGCAGTTTTAGGTACGGGACAGGGGTTGTTACTACTAGCAATCAGCCCCAGCATTTT. Translation gives CASSFRYGTGVVTTSNQPQHF.

This clonotype was recorded many times. The chain recombines TRBV5-1 with TRBJ2-5, with 8 bases identical to TRBD1. Germline loops: CDR1 SGHRS, CDR2 YFSETQ. Trimming removed 7 bases from V and 4 bases from J; junction bases left unmatched: 9. The CDR3 extends over 14 amino acids. This CDR3 is CASQAGQGGETQYF. The CDR3 DNA follows: TGCGCCAGCCAAGCAGGACAGGGCGGAGAGACCCAGTACTTC.

This clonotype has a count of ten or more. One end of the junction varies from germline; a read error may be responsible. The chain joins TRBV5-1 to TRBJ2-5; D unresolved. This CDR3 has 11 residues. Germline CDR1 SGHRS, CDR2 YFSETQ. The CDR3 loop is CASILTETQYF. The CDR3 DNA reads as TGCGCCAGCATCTTGACTGAGACCCAGTACTTC.

The rearrangement uses TRBV7-2 and TRBJ2-5, with D hard to call. Germline V gives CDR1 SGHTA, CDR2 FQGNSA. V lost 5 bases and J 9 bases, leaving 16 bases between the germline ends. The CDR3 loop spans 13 amino acids. For the CDR3, the DNA is TGTGCCAGCAGCGCAGTCCCACGCGAGGCCCAGTACTTC. Its protein product is CASSAVPREAQYF.

This clonotype was seen repeatedly, ten times or more. The chain couples TRBV10-3 to TRBJ1-4, with 9 bases that match TRBD1. The length of the CDR3 is 13 residues. V was clipped by 2 bases and J by 12 bases; unmatched bases: 4. Germline CDR1 is ENHRY and CDR2 is SYGVKD. This CDR3 reads CAISEHRGLELFF. For the CDR3, the DNA is TGTGCCATCAGTGAGCACAGGGGGCTGGAACTGTTTTTT.

This clonotype was detected ten times or more. This rearrangement joins TRBV6-6 to TRBJ2-7; 11 bases are a match to TRBD2. CDR3 length equals 16 residues. Germline V gene sequence: CDR1 MNHNY, CDR2 SVGAGI (reference sequence). After removal of 2 bases from V and 4 bases from J, the junction contained 7 bases not matched to a gene. Here the CDR3 reads CASSYGLLAGDYEQYF. The CDR3 DNA reads as TGTGCCAGCAGTTACGGGTTACTAGCGGGGGATTACGAGCAGTACTTC.

Of note for this clonotype: At one end, the junction sequence differs from germline, possibly due to a read error. J is TRBJ1-2 and V is TRBV7-9, with a tentative D call TRBD1 (5 bases). The germline V gene encodes CDR1 SEHNR and CDR2 FQNEAQ (reference sequence). This CDR3 spans 14 amino acids. CDR3 region: CASTRPSGLRGYTF. CDR3 in DNA: TGTGCCAGCACCCGACCGTCGGGCCTAAGGGGCTACACTTTC.

This clonotype was counted between two and nine times. The gene calls are TRBV7-9 and TRBJ2-5, with 10 nucleotides matching TRBD2. This CDR3 is 14 amino acids long. Trimming took 5 bases from V and 4 from J; bases not matched to a gene: 4. Germline loops: CDR1 SEHNR, CDR2 FQNEAQ (reference sequence). The DNA of the CDR3 is TGTGCCAGCAGCGGGTTAGCGGGAGGAGAGACCCAGTACTTC. Protein sequence: CASSGLAGGETQYF.

CDR3 loop: CASSATSGRSEQYF. DNA of the CDR3: TGTGCCAGCAGCGCGACTAGCGGGAGATCCGAGCAGTACTTC. The rearrangement joins TRBV9 to TRBJ2-7; TRBD2 agrees at 12 bases. Trimming cost V 3 bases and J 6 bases; bases outside gene matches: 4. The CDR3 spans 14 residues. From germline, CDR1 is SGDLS and CDR2 YYNGEE. Full variable domain (rest looked up from reference TRBV9 and TRBJ2-7): DSGVTQTPKHLITATGQRVTLRCSPRSGDLSVYWYQQSLDQGLQFLIQYYNGEERAKGNILERFSAQQFPDLHSELNLSSLELGDSALYFCASSATSGRSEQYFGPGTRLTVT.

This clonotype was seen many times. The chain employs TRBV12-3 or TRBV12-4 and TRBJ2-2; D might be TRBD1 (6 bases). V lost 6 bases and J 4 bases, leaving 15 bases between the germline ends. The CDR3 extends over 15 amino acids. In DNA, the CDR3 is TGTGCCAGCAGGCCAGGGGCCGCGGGCACCGGGGAGCTGTTTTTT. This codes for CASRPGAAGTGELFF.

As regards this clonotype: A read error may explain this, as a much larger clone is one base away. The rearrangement joins TRBV5-1 to TRBJ1-1; 7 bases are a match to TRBD1. V lost 6 bases and J lost 0; bases outside the gene matches: 8. The CDR3 is made up of 15 amino acids. Germline V lookup: CDR1 SGHRS, CDR2 YFSETQ. Written as DNA, the CDR3 is TGCGCCAGCACCCGGCAGGGGGACATGAACACTGAAGCTTTCTTT. Encoded protein: CASTRQGDMNTEAFF.